What follows are 30 T cell receptor beta chains derived from one specimen sequenced in a study of T cells in Graves' hyperthyroidism and ophthalmopathy. RNA transcripts yielded amplified TCR beta CDR3 regions. The HTBI primer set drove a first-round RT-PCR of the TCR CDR3. TCRdb analysed the multiplex PCR reads with MiXCR anew, one entry per CDR3 protein. The sample includes over 500,000 distinct CDR3 sequences, 15% to 20% seen only once; the top ten take around 17%. Sequencing was carried out using blood. Receptors were obtained from a woman aged 18-30 years with Graves' ophthalmopathy.

This clonotype was found a few times. Written as DNA, the CDR3 is TGTGCCAGCAGCTTAGGTTACGATACGCAGTATTTT. Translated: CASSLGYDTQYF. V gene TRBV11-2 combines with J gene TRBJ2-3; no clear D. Trimming stripped 1 base from V and 6 bases from J, with 5 bases between. The CDR3 is 12 residues long. Germline V gene lookup returns CDR1 SGHAT and CDR2 FQNNGV.

Many counts were recorded for this clonotype. The chain is built from TRBV12-3 or TRBV12-4 and TRBJ2-1, with D perhaps matching TRBD1 (5 bases). Trimming shortened V by 5 bases and J by 9 bases, and 17 bases separated the two germline ends. The CDR3 loop spans 14 amino acids. Written as DNA, the CDR3 is TGTGCCAGCAGTCCCCAAGGGGCGGTCAGTGAGCAGTTCTTC. Its protein product is CASSPQGAVSEQFF.

The V gene is TRBV15, the J gene TRBJ1-4, with D uncertain. This CDR3 is 14 amino acids long. The V end was cut by 0 bases, the J end by 5 bases, with 7 bases between. CDR1 and CDR2 from the germline V gene are LNHNV and YYDKDF (reference sequence). The CDR3 loop reads CATSRDGPNEKLFF. In nucleotides, the CDR3 is TGTGCCACCAGCAGAGATGGGCCGAATGAAAAACTGTTTTTT.

The rearrangement joins TRBV19 to TRBJ1-6; a weak D match, TRBD1 (5 bases). Germline V gene sequence: CDR1 LNHDA, CDR2 SQIVND (reference sequence). V lost 11 bases to trimming and J lost 3 bases, with 14 bases between them. The CDR3 extends over 14 amino acids. This chain's CDR3 is CAVGGDHYNSPLHF. The CDR3 DNA reads TGTGCCGTCGGCGGGGACCACTATAATTCACCCCTCCACTTT.

This clonotype appeared many times. The chain employs TRBV18 and TRBJ1-1; unclear D gene. The CDR3 totals 13 residues. Germline V lookup: CDR1 KGHSH, CDR2 LQKENI. The germline V and J ends were trimmed by 5 bases and 7 bases, with 14 bases remaining between them. The CDR3 nucleotides are TGTGCCAGCTCAATAAAACCAGGCTTTGAAGCTTTCTTT. Amino acids: CASSIKPGFEAFF.

This clonotype has ten or more counts. This chain links TRBV4-1 with TRBJ1-2, with TRBD1 as a possible D gene (5 bases). CDR1 is MGHRA and CDR2 is YSYEKL in the germline V gene. This CDR3 has 14 residues. V was trimmed by 0 bases and J by 4 bases, leaving 9 bases between them. DNA for the CDR3: TGCGCCAGCAGCCAAGAAGAGGGGCCCTATGGCTACACCTTC. Its protein is CASSQEEGPYGYTF.

In its sample, this clonotype was seen a few times. V gene TRBV3-1 combines with J gene TRBJ2-1; D may be TRBD2 (6 bases). This CDR3 is 14 amino acids long. V gave up 9 bases and J gave up 2 bases, with 14 bases separating them. Looked up from germline, CDR1 is LGHDT and CDR2 is YNNKEL (reference sequence). The CDR3 DNA reads TGTGCCAGTACTAAGGACTACCCCTACAATGAGCAGTTCTTC. Translated, it gives CASTKDYPYNEQFF.

The chain links TRBV28 to TRBJ2-1, with TRBD2 identical over 8 bases. Looked up from germline, CDR1 is MDHEN and CDR2 is SYDVKM. Germline trimming cut 6 bases from V and 12 bases from J; bases unmatched to any gene: 13. The CDR3 covers 14 residues. CDR3 in amino acids: CASSPLAENNMQFF. The CDR3 region has the DNA TGTGCCAGCAGCCCACTAGCGGAAAACAACATGCAGTTCTTC.

The genes are TRBV6-1 and TRBJ2-1; D is tentatively TRBD1 or TRBD2 (6 bases each). CDR3 length: 14 residues. Germline CDR1 and CDR2: MNHNS and SASEGT. V shed 5 bases and J shed 5 bases, with 13 bases lying between them. CDR3 protein: CASSFEGEDNEQFF. In DNA form, the CDR3 reads TGTGCCAGCAGTTTCGAGGGGGAGGACAATGAGCAGTTCTTC.

The chain uses TRBV19 and TRBJ1-1; D not resolved. Germline CDR1 reads LNHDA; CDR2 reads SQIVND (reference sequence). The CDR3 contains 14 residues. Deletions cut 1 base from V and 0 bases from J, with 6 bases between. In DNA, the CDR3 is TGTGCCAGTAGTATAGGACACCTGAACACTGAAGCTTTCTTT. It encodes CASSIGHLNTEAFF.

This clonotype was observed at least ten times. The chain joins TRBV6-1 to TRBJ2-1, with D perhaps given as TRBD1 or TRBD2 (5 bases each). There are 15 residues in the CDR3. The germline V and J ends were trimmed by 7 bases and 6 bases, with 19 bases remaining between them. CDR1 and CDR2 from the germline V gene are MNHNS and SASEGT. The CDR3, as DNA: TGTGCCAGCATCGATGCCGGGACCGGAGTCAATGAGCAGTTCTTC. Translation: CASIDAGTGVNEQFF.

This clonotype showed up many times. The gene calls are TRBV30 and TRBJ1-1; possible D gene TRBD1, 6 bases. Germline CDR1 and CDR2: GTSNPN and SVGIG (reference sequence). The CDR3 contains 13 residues. V gave up 2 bases and J gave up 1 base, with 8 bases separating them. The DNA for the CDR3 is TGTGCCTGGAGTCCAGGGGAGAACACTGAAGCTTTCTTT. It codes for CAWSPGENTEAFF.

This clonotype was counted a few times. V usage is TRBV29-1 and J usage is TRBJ2-1, with D perhaps given as TRBD1 or TRBD2 (6 bases each). This CDR3 is 12 amino acids long. Trimming shortened V by 7 bases and J by 5 bases, and 12 bases separated the two germline ends. CDR1 is SQVTM, CDR2 ANQGSEA, per germline. The CDR3 DNA reads TGCAGCGCCACTGGGGGGCACAATGAGCAGTTCTTC. Translated, it gives CSATGGHNEQFF.

The V call is TRBV6-1, the J call TRBJ2-3; 8 bases agree with TRBD2. This CDR3 is 14 amino acids long. In germline, CDR1 is MNHNS, CDR2 SASEGT. Trimming at V came to 5 bases and at J to 4 bases, leaving 5 bases not matched to a gene. The CDR3 region is CASSSGLGADTQYF. Here the CDR3 DNA reads TGTGCCAGCAGTTCGGGACTAGGGGCAGATACGCAGTATTTT.

This clonotype occurred many times. The gene calls are TRBV28 and TRBJ2-3, with D possibly matching TRBD2 (5 bases). Germline V gene lookup returns CDR1 MDHEN and CDR2 SYDVKM. Trimming stripped 2 bases from V and 5 bases from J, with 17 bases between. The CDR3 consists of 16 residues. The CDR3 region has the DNA TGTGCCAGCAGTTTAACCACTAGGGTTATAATAGATACGCAGTATTTT. Protein product: CASSLTTRVIIDTQYF.

Only a few counts were recorded for this clonotype. The rearrangement joins TRBV7-8 to TRBJ1-1; D possibly corresponds to TRBD1 (6 bases). This CDR3 region has 16 residues. CDR1 and CDR2 from the germline V gene are SGHVS and FQNEAQ. The V gene lost 1 base and the J gene lost 4 bases, with 16 bases spanning the gap. Here the CDR3 reads CASSLEVQGPGTEAFF. For the CDR3, the DNA is TGTGCCAGCAGCTTAGAAGTTCAGGGGCCGGGCACTGAAGCTTTCTTT.

The rearrangement links TRBV7-6 to TRBJ1-4; tentatively, D is TRBD1 (6 bases). Deletions cut 1 base from V and 8 bases from J, with 17 bases between. The germline V gene encodes CDR1 SGHVS and CDR2 FNYEAQ. The CDR3 is made up of 16 amino acids. The CDR3 coding sequence is TGTGCCAGCAGCTTAGGGTCAGGGGCGATGGGCGAAAAACTGTTTTTT. As protein: CASSLGSGAMGEKLFF.

This clonotype has ten or more counts. The rearrangement uses TRBV12-3 or TRBV12-4 and TRBJ1-5; 7 nucleotides agree with TRBD1. This CDR3 comprises 15 residues. Unmatched junction bases numbered 3, after V lost 3 bases and J lost 1 base. CDR3 protein: CASSFAGGSNQPQHF. In DNA form, the CDR3 reads TGTGCCAGCAGTTTCGCAGGGGGGAGCAATCAGCCCCAGCATTTT.

The gene calls are TRBV5-1 and TRBJ1-1; D remains unclear. This CDR3 is 14 amino acids long. Germline CDR1 reads SGHRS; CDR2 reads YFSETQ. V gave up 5 bases and J gave up 4 bases, with 15 bases separating them. The CDR3 spells CASSPPRESTEAFF. Written as DNA, the CDR3 is TGCGCCAGCAGTCCCCCCCGGGAAAGCACTGAAGCTTTCTTT.

V is TRBV27 and J is TRBJ1-2; the D gene is possibly TRBD1 (6 bases). In germline, CDR1 is MNHEY, CDR2 SMNVEV (reference sequence). Deletions cut 7 bases from V and 8 bases from J, with 20 bases between. This CDR3 contains 14 residues. The CDR3 bases are TGTGCCAGCACCCTCCTCCCAGGGGTTTTAGGCTACACCTTC. Translation gives CASTLLPGVLGYTF.

Notes on this clonotype: This may be a read error, as it is one base from a much larger clone. The rearrangement joins TRBV7-2 to TRBJ2-1, with TRBD1 as a possible D gene (5 bases). The ends were cut back, 4 bases at V and 9 bases at J, with 19 bases in the middle. This CDR3 comprises 15 residues. Germline lookup yields CDR1 SGHTA and CDR2 FQGNSA. CDR3 DNA: TGTGCCAGCAGCTCCGGACACGCGAGTTTGGGTGAGCAGTTCTTC. Translation gives CASSSGHASLGEQFF.

The J gene is TRBJ1-6, the V gene TRBV10-3; no definite D call. Between the trimmed V and J ends, which lost 1 base and 3 bases, there was a span of 13 bases. Germline V lookup: CDR1 ENHRY, CDR2 SYGVKD. This CDR3 has 17 residues. CDR3 loop: CAISEFLGTDYNSPLHF. For the CDR3, the DNA is TGTGCCATCAGTGAGTTTCTGGGTACCGACTATAATTCACCCCTCCACTTT.

This clonotype came up a few times. CDR3 nucleotide sequence: TGTGCCAGCACTTTCGAAAGCGGGGGGGCCGGCGAGCAGTACTTC. Residues: CASTFESGGAGEQYF. V is TRBV27 and J is TRBJ2-7, with 10 bases identical to TRBD2. The trim removed 7 bases at V and 6 bases at J, leaving 12 bases unmatched. The CDR3 totals 15 residues. Germline CDR1 and CDR2: MNHEY and SMNVEV (reference sequence).

This clonotype was seen a handful of times. This chain links TRBV9 with TRBJ2-5; 7 nucleotides match TRBD2. V was pared by 3 bases and J by 2 bases, with 7 bases of the junction left unmatched. The CDR3 has 15 residues. The germline gives CDR1 SGDLS, CDR2 YYNGEE. CDR3 DNA sequence: TGTGCCAGCAGCGCGGGGAGCGGGGAACAAGAGACCCAGTACTTC. This codes for CASSAGSGEQETQYF.

As to this clonotype: Possible read error: a much larger clone is one base away. The V and J genes are TRBV10-3 and TRBJ1-2, with D perhaps matching TRBD1 (6 bases). The CDR3 sequence is 17 residues long. Germline lookup yields CDR1 ENHRY and CDR2 SYGVKD. The V and J ends lost 4 bases and 4 bases respectively, with 22 bases between them. CDR3 loop: CAISGKSGAGGGYGYTF. The CDR3 bases are TGTGCCATCAGTGGGAAGTCAGGGGCCGGTGGGGGCTATGGCTACACCTTC.

This clonotype was picked up many times. The chain carries TRBV7-9 and TRBJ1-1; 8 bases match TRBD1. The CDR3 is 17 amino acids. Per germline, CDR1 SEHNR and CDR2 FQNEAQ (reference sequence). V trimming: 1 base; J trimming: 0 bases; junction bases outside the gene matches: 7. The CDR3 region is CASSLGTGIPMNTEAFF. The CDR3 bases are TGTGCCAGCAGCTTAGGGACAGGGATCCCCATGAACACTGAAGCTTTCTTT.

Ten or more counts support this clonotype. The chain employs TRBV5-1 and TRBJ1-5; D may be TRBD1 (6 bases). The germline gives CDR1 SGHRS, CDR2 YFSETQ. V was clipped by 1 base and J by 7 bases, with 12 bases between them. The CDR3 covers 14 residues. CDR3 bases: TGCGCCAGCAGCTTGACAGGGAAGGGCCAGCCCCAGCATTTT. It specifies CASSLTGKGQPQHF. Together with reference TRBV5-1 and TRBJ1-5, the CDR3 gives the full variable domain: KAGVTQTPRYLIKTRGQQVTLSCSPISGHRSVSWYQQTPGQGLQFLFEYFSETQRNKGNFPGRFSGRQFSNSRSEMNVSTLELGDSALYLCASSLTGKGQPQHFGDGTRLSIL.

This clonotype was observed at least ten times. The CDR3 bases are TGCAGTGCTAGACAGGGGGATCAGCCCCAGCATTTT. Amino acid sequence: CSARQGDQPQHF. The genes are TRBV20-1 and TRBJ1-5; 7 bases fit TRBD1. The CDR3 extends over 12 amino acids. Germline-derived CDR1 and CDR2 are DFQATT and SNEGSKA (reference sequence). The V and J ends lost 2 bases and 5 bases, in that order; junction bases with no gene match: 0.

Ten or more counts support this clonotype. The chain employs TRBV28 and TRBJ1-1; perhaps TRBD1 as D (5 bases). Germline CDR1 reads MDHEN; CDR2 reads SYDVKM. Between the trimmed V and J ends, which lost 5 bases and 5 bases, there was a span of 12 bases. The CDR3 is made up of 13 amino acids. The CDR3 DNA reads TGTGCCAGCAGTATCCCGGGGCCGACTGAAGCTTTCTTT. This codes for CASSIPGPTEAFF.

This chain joins TRBV29-1 and TRBJ2-5; D unclear. The V and J ends lost 4 bases and 4 bases respectively, with 13 bases between them. The CDR3 spans 13 residues. Germline values: CDR1 SQVTM, CDR2 ANQGSEA. The CDR3 DNA reads TGCAGCGTTGGGGCTGGATTGCGAGAGACCCAGTACTTC. Encoded protein: CSVGAGLRETQYF.